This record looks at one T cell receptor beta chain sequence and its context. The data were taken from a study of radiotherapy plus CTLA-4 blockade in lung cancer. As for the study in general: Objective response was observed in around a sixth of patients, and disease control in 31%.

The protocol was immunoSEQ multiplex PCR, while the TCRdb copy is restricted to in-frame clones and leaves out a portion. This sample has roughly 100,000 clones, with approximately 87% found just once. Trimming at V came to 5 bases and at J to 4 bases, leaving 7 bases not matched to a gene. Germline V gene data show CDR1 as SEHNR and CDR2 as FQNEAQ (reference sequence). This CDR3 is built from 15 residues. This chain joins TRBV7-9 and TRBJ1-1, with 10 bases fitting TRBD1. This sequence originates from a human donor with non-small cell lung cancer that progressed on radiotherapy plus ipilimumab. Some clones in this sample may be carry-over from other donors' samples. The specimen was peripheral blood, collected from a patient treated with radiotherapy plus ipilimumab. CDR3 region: CASSVGQGVSTEAFF. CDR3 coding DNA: TGTGCCAGCAGCGTAGGACAGGGGGTGTCCACTGAAGCTTTCTTT.